Each of the 28 T cell receptor beta chains below was sequenced from the same sample in a study. TCRdb ran MiXCR on the 5' RACE reads and lists one entry per CDR3 protein. The data contain tens of thousands of distinct CDR3 sequences, around 28% of them seen just once; the ten biggest clones take up under 2.5%. Sequenced material: naive CD4+ T cells sorted from blood. Subset meaning: naive CD4+ T cells, CD4+CD45RA+CD25-. Receptors originate from a female donor with breast cancer.

This chain links TRBV6-2 or TRBV6-3 with TRBJ1-1; 9 bases line up with TRBD1. The CDR3 has 17 amino acids. V was pared by 5 bases and J by 1 base, with 11 bases of the junction left unmatched. The germline gives CDR1 MNHEY, CDR2 SVGEGT. The CDR3 DNA sequence: TGTGCCAGCAGTCGTATCACAGGGGGCTCTAGGAACACTGAAGCTTTCTTT. Its translation: CASSRITGGSRNTEAFF.

This sequence joins TRBV6-2 or TRBV6-3 and TRBJ2-3, with 10 bases that match TRBD2. This CDR3 is built from 14 residues. From germline, CDR1 is MNHEY and CDR2 SVGEGT. V was clipped by 5 bases and J by 4 bases; unmatched bases: 3. The CDR3 region has the DNA TGTGCCAGCAGTCTTAGCGGGAGGTCAGATACGCAGTATTTT. This gives the protein CASSLSGRSDTQYF.

This rearrangement joins TRBV20-1 to TRBJ2-1, with D possibly matching TRBD2 (6 bases). V lost 3 bases and J lost 8, with 14 bases in between. The CDR3 contains 13 residues. CDR1 and CDR2 (germline): DFQATT, SNEGSKA (reference sequence). CDR3 bases: TGCAGTGCTAGGACCGGGAGTTTGTATGAGCAGTTCTTC. Its protein product is CSARTGSLYEQFF.

This clonotype came up a few times. The chain couples TRBV5-1 to TRBJ2-1, with TRBD2 matching 10 bases. J gave up 6 bases and V 0 bases, and 3 bases lay outside the gene matches. CDR1 SGHRS and CDR2 YFSETQ come from the germline V gene. The CDR3 is 15 amino acids. The DNA for the CDR3 is TGCGCCAGCAGCTTGGGGTCTAGCGGGAGCAATGAGCAGTTCTTC. Its translation is CASSLGSSGSNEQFF.

The chain combines TRBV7-9 with TRBJ2-5; D gene unclear. This CDR3 comprises 12 residues. Per the germline V gene, CDR1 is SEHNR and CDR2 is FQNEAQ (reference sequence). Trimming shortened V by 10 bases and J by 5 bases, and 14 bases separated the two germline ends. The CDR3 sequence is CAIPGTPETQYF. CDR3 nucleotide sequence: TGTGCCATCCCCGGAACCCCGGAGACCCAGTACTTC. Filled out from reference TRBV7-9 and TRBJ2-5, the complete variable domain reads DTGVSQNPRHKITKRGQNVTFRCDPISEHNRLYWYRQTLGQGPEFLTYFQNEAQLEKSRLLSDRFSAERPKGSFSTLEIQRTEQGDSAMYLCAIPGTPETQYFGPGTRLLVL.

This clonotype was counted a few times. V and J are TRBV7-2 and TRBJ2-1; D gene unclear. The CDR3 is made up of 12 amino acids. Trimming took 1 base from V and 5 from J, leaving 3 bases between them. Germline values: CDR1 SGHTA, CDR2 FQGNSA. The CDR3 bases are TGTGCCAGCAGCTTAGGAAACAATGAGCAGTTCTTC. It codes for CASSLGNNEQFF.

The chain's CDR3 is CASSLAHNQETQYF. CDR3 sequence (DNA): TGTGCCAGCAGCTTAGCCCACAACCAAGAGACCCAGTACTTC. This sequence joins TRBV7-2 and TRBJ2-5; the D is unclear. Trimming took off 0 bases at V and 0 bases at J, with 5 bases between the two ends. Germline loops: CDR1 SGHTA, CDR2 FQGNSA. The CDR3 has 14 amino acids.

This clonotype was recorded at least ten times. The V and J genes are TRBV28 and TRBJ1-6; TRBD1 matches 7 bases. Losses at the gene ends were 5 bases for V and 9 bases for J; bases not matched to a gene: 10. Germline CDR1 MDHEN, CDR2 SYDVKM. The CDR3 spans 15 residues. DNA for the CDR3: TGTGCCAGCAGTCCCACCGACAGGGTGGTTTCACCCCTCCACTTT. Protein product: CASSPTDRVVSPLHF.

This clonotype was recorded a few times. The J gene is TRBJ1-4, the V gene TRBV5-1; possibly TRBD1 for D (5 bases). Trimming removed 4 bases from V and 8 bases from J, with 18 bases in between. Germline V lookup: CDR1 SGHRS, CDR2 YFSETQ. CDR3 length: 15 residues. CDR3 region: CASSPGTPGREKLFF. CDR3 coding DNA: TGCGCCAGCAGCCCCGGGACGCCCGGTCGCGAAAAACTGTTTTTT.

This clonotype has just a few counts. The chain links TRBV7-2 to TRBJ2-3, with D unclear. CDR3 length equals 15 residues. The V end was cut by 1 base, the J end by 1 base, with 9 bases between. The germline CDR1 and CDR2 sequences are SGHTA and FQGNSA. The DNA of the CDR3 is TGTGCCAGCAGCTTAGGTGTTAGGGGCACAGATACGCAGTATTTT. It yields the protein CASSLGVRGTDTQYF.

The CDR3 nucleotides are TGCGCCAGCAGCTCCTCGACAGCAACAGATACGCAGTATTTT. Protein sequence: CASSSSTATDTQYF. V and J are TRBV5-1 and TRBJ2-3; D possibly corresponds to TRBD1 (5 bases). Germline CDR1 reads SGHRS; CDR2 reads YFSETQ. Trimming shortened V by 3 bases and J by 3 bases, and 11 bases separated the two germline ends. This CDR3 has 14 residues. The full variable domain, in which reference TRBV5-1 and TRBJ2-3 provide the parts outside the CDR3, is KAGVTQTPRYLIKTRGQQVTLSCSPISGHRSVSWYQQTPGQGLQFLFEYFSETQRNKGNFPGRFSGRQFSNSRSEMNVSTLELGDSALYLCASSSSTATDTQYFGPGTRLTVL.

This clonotype came up a few times. This chain links TRBV24-1 with TRBJ2-1, with 11 bases fitting TRBD2. V was clipped by 0 bases and J by 8 bases; unmatched bases: 5. Germline CDR1 is KGHDR and CDR2 is SFDVKD. The CDR3 consists of 16 residues. The CDR3 sequence: CATSDLGSGRDDEQFF. CDR3 coding DNA: TGTGCCACCAGTGATTTGGGTAGCGGGAGGGACGATGAGCAGTTCTTC.

This clonotype was observed at least ten times. The chain carries TRBV4-2 and TRBJ2-5; weak D call: TRBD2 (7 bases). The CDR3 consists of 13 residues. V was clipped by 4 bases and J by 5 bases, with 11 bases between them. From germline, CDR1 is LGHNA and CDR2 YNFKEQ. CDR3 in DNA: TGTGCCAGCAGCCTAGGGGGGGCCGAGACCCAGTACTTC. This encodes CASSLGGAETQYF.

This clonotype was counted only a few times. The chain carries TRBV4-3 and TRBJ2-1, with no clear D. Looked up from germline, CDR1 is LGHNA and CDR2 is YSLEER. Trimming took 0 bases from V and 1 from J, leaving 7 bases between them. The CDR3 totals 15 residues. Here the CDR3 DNA reads TGCGCCAGCAGCCAAGATCCCAGGTCCTACAATGAGCAGTTCTTC. The encoded protein is CASSQDPRSYNEQFF.

This clonotype showed up just once. The chain uses TRBV2 and TRBJ2-5, with 8 bases fitting TRBD2. The CDR3 length is 13 residues. The ends lost 10 bases at V and 3 bases at J; junction bases unmatched: 7. The V gene's germline CDR1 is SNHLY and CDR2 FYNNEI. The CDR3 bases are TGTGCCACCCTTGCGACTAGCGAAGAGACCCAGTACTTC. It specifies CATLATSEETQYF.

A remark on this clonotype: With a much larger clone just one base away, this may be a read error. The chain couples TRBV4-3 to TRBJ2-7; D might be TRBD1 (5 bases). The CDR3 has 15 amino acids. Germline V gene lookup returns CDR1 LGHNA and CDR2 YSLEER. CDR3 sequence: CASSQDSTGFYEQCF. The CDR3 nucleotides read TGCGCCAGCAGCCAAGATTCTACAGGTTTCTACGAGCAGTGCTTC.

At least ten counts were recorded for this clonotype. The chain carries TRBV5-1 and TRBJ2-3; 9 bases fit TRBD2. From germline, CDR1 is SGHRS and CDR2 YFSETQ. With 4 bases clipped from V and 4 bases from J, the junction kept 10 bases outside the gene matches. CDR3 length: 16 amino acids. CDR3 protein: CASSRDSGRGSDTQYF. Here the CDR3 DNA reads TGCGCCAGCAGCCGTGATAGCGGGAGAGGTTCAGATACGCAGTATTTT.

This chain joins TRBV9 and TRBJ2-2; D unclear. Deletions cut 0 bases from V and 1 base from J, with 4 bases between. CDR3 length: 14 amino acids. The germline gives CDR1 SGDLS, CDR2 YYNGEE. This CDR3 is CASSVGGNTGELFF. The CDR3 DNA reads TGTGCCAGCAGCGTAGGCGGGAACACCGGGGAGCTGTTTTTT.

Only a few counts were recorded for this clonotype. The V call is TRBV5-1, the J call TRBJ2-6; TRBD1 matches 9 bases. The CDR3 is 15 amino acids. The V segment lost 4 bases and the J segment 5 bases; nucleotides outside the gene matches: 4. CDR1 is SGHRS, CDR2 YFSETQ, per germline. CDR3 sequence reads: CASSPDRGWANVLTF. The CDR3 bases are TGCGCCAGCAGCCCGGACAGGGGCTGGGCCAACGTCCTGACTTTC.

In this sample, this clonotype turned up many times. The chain combines TRBV29-1 with TRBJ2-3; 10 bases align to TRBD2. The CDR3 is 14 residues long. Losses at the gene ends were 6 bases for V and 1 base for J; bases not matched to a gene: 4. Germline CDR1 and CDR2: SQVTM and ANQGSEA. The CDR3, as DNA: TGCAGCGTAACTAGCGGGGCCGGCACAGATACGCAGTATTTT. Its translation is CSVTSGAGTDTQYF.

This clonotype has more than one count but fewer than ten. V usage is TRBV3-1 and J usage is TRBJ2-1, with D possibly being TRBD2 (6 bases). The CDR3 is 14 residues long. Trimming pared 3 bases from V and 7 bases from J, leaving 13 bases between. CDR1 is LGHDT, CDR2 YNNKEL, per germline (reference sequence). The CDR3 sequence: CASSHLGGGNEQFF. As DNA, the CDR3 is TGTGCCAGCAGCCATCTCGGTGGAGGGAATGAGCAGTTCTTC.

The CDR3 DNA sequence: TGTGCCAGCAGCTTAGGGGGCCACCCCCAAGAGTTCTTC. Protein product: CASSLGGHPQEFF. The chain combines TRBV7-2 with TRBJ2-1; D possibly corresponds to TRBD1 (5 bases). The V end lost 1 base, the J end lost 14 bases, and 15 bases lay between the germline ends. CDR3 length: 13 residues. CDR1 is SGHTA, CDR2 FQGNSA, per germline.

On this clonotype itself: The junction departs from germline at one end; a sequencing error may be responsible. The genes are TRBV7-2 and TRBJ1-3; D unresolved. From germline, CDR1 is SGHTA and CDR2 FQGNSA. CDR3 size: 13 residues. CDR3 region: CASSLYAGNTVYF. CDR3 nucleotides: TGTGCCAGCAGCTTATATGCAGGAAACACCGTATATTTT.

This clonotype occurred a few times. The CDR3 loop reads CASSLESSGGFREQYF. CDR3 DNA: TGTGCCAGCAGCTTAGAGTCTAGCGGGGGCTTCCGCGAGCAGTACTTC. This rearrangement joins TRBV7-2 to TRBJ2-7; TRBD2 matches 10 bases. V shed 1 base, J shed 6 bases, and the junction held 9 bases outside the gene matches. The CDR3 length is 16 residues. CDR1 SGHTA and CDR2 FQGNSA come from the germline V gene.

This chain connects TRBV5-1 to TRBJ2-5; D unresolved. CDR1 SGHRS and CDR2 YFSETQ come from the germline V gene. This CDR3 region has 14 residues. V was cut by 0 bases and J by 5 bases, with 11 bases left in between. Here the CDR3 reads CASSLEAGRETQYF. The CDR3 nucleotides are TGCGCCAGCAGCTTGGAGGCAGGCCGGGAGACCCAGTACTTC.

Here the CDR3 reads CASSPPAGGRGNEQFF. In nucleotides, the CDR3 is TGTGCCAGCAGCCCCCCGGCGGGAGGAAGAGGGAATGAGCAGTTCTTC. The chain carries TRBV9 and TRBJ2-1; 8 bases are shared with TRBD2. This CDR3 comprises 16 residues. Trimming at V came to 4 bases and at J to 7 bases, leaving 13 bases not matched to a gene. Germline CDR1 SGDLS, CDR2 YYNGEE.

The chain recombines TRBV10-2 with TRBJ2-1, with D possibly matching TRBD2 (5 bases). Germline CDR1 and CDR2: WSHSY and SAAADI. The CDR3 is 11 amino acids. Trimming took 4 bases from V and 10 from J, leaving 8 bases between them. The chain's CDR3 is CASSVSGEQFF. Written as DNA, the CDR3 is TGCGCCAGCAGTGTCTCGGGGGAGCAGTTCTTC.

V is TRBV20-1 and J is TRBJ2-7; 9 nucleotides line up with TRBD2. V shed 4 bases and J 1 base; nucleotides not matched to a gene: 8. Germline CDR1 reads DFQATT; CDR2 reads SNEGSKA (reference sequence). The CDR3 covers 15 residues. The CDR3 DNA is TGCAGTGCTACCTCGACGAGCGGGGGGTCCTACGAGCAGTACTTC. This sequence encodes CSATSTSGGSYEQYF.